This is a list of T cell receptor beta chains from one sample in a study of blood T cell repertoires in COVID-19. The protocol was immunoSEQ multiplex PCR, while the TCRdb copy is restricted to in-frame clones and leaves out a portion. The sample lists 150,000 or so clones, more than 90% occurring once. Source material: peripheral blood. All receptors derive from a man aged 55 to 70 with active or convalescent COVID-19. The CDR3 runs from the conserved cysteine through the conserved F or W. Fields, in order: CDR3 protein, CDR3 DNA, V gene, clone size, D gene, J gene. The D gene is left open where the match is weak. The listing skips clone size in some rows; elsewhere it reads once, few, many or a size class.

cdr3_aa: CASSLRPANYGYTF; cdr3_nt: TGTGCCAGCAGTCTCCGCCCAGCTAACTATGGCTACACCTTC; v_call: TRBV27; clone_size: NA; d_call: NA; j_call: TRBJ1-2
cdr3_aa: CATSGGGTDTQYF; cdr3_nt: TGTGCCACCAGTGGTGGAGGCACAGATACGCAGTATTTT; v_call: TRBV24-1; clone_size: NA; d_call: NA; j_call: TRBJ2-3
cdr3_aa: CASSSTGTNDGSQPQHF; cdr3_nt: TGTGCCAGCTCATCCACCGGGACAAATGACGGGTCTCAGCCCCAGCATTTT; v_call: TRBV18; clone_size: NA; d_call: NA; j_call: TRBJ1-5
cdr3_aa: CASSAGRTYGYTF; cdr3_nt: TGCGCCAGCAGTGCGGGCAGGACTTATGGCTACACCTTC; v_call: TRBV10-1; clone_size: NA; d_call: NA; j_call: TRBJ1-2
cdr3_aa: CASSIWTGGMNTEAFF; cdr3_nt: TGTGCCAGTAGTATATGGACAGGAGGCATGAACACTGAAGCTTTCTTT; v_call: TRBV19; clone_size: NA; d_call: TRBD1; j_call: TRBJ1-1
cdr3_aa: CASTQGLAGGVGRTQYF; cdr3_nt: TGTGCCAGCACCCAGGGACTAGCGGGAGGGGTGGGGAGAACCCAGTACTTC; v_call: TRBV3-1/TRBV3-2; clone_size: NA; d_call: TRBD2; j_call: TRBJ2-5
cdr3_aa: CASSLTTGSYEQYF; cdr3_nt: TGTGCCAGCAGCCTTACGACAGGGTCCTACGAGCAGTACTTC; v_call: TRBV7-9; clone_size: NA; d_call: TRBD1; j_call: TRBJ2-7
cdr3_aa: CASSQDWGGTSETQYF; cdr3_nt: TGTGCCAGCAGCCAAGATTGGGGGGGCACCTCAGAGACCCAGTACTTC; v_call: TRBV3-1/TRBV3-2; clone_size: NA; d_call: NA; j_call: TRBJ2-5
cdr3_aa: CAWEQGKDQPQHF; cdr3_nt: TGTGCCTGGGAACAGGGAAAGGATCAGCCCCAGCATTTT; v_call: TRBV30; clone_size: NA; d_call: NA; j_call: TRBJ1-5
cdr3_aa: CASSYELGGGEQFF; cdr3_nt: TGTGCCAGCAGTTATGAGCTAGGCGGGGGCGAGCAGTTCTTC; v_call: TRBV6-5; clone_size: once; d_call: NA; j_call: TRBJ2-1
cdr3_aa: CAISGSDRANEQFF; cdr3_nt: TGTGCCATCAGTGGATCCGACAGGGCTAATGAGCAGTTCTTC; v_call: TRBV10-3; clone_size: NA; d_call: TRBD1; j_call: TRBJ2-1
cdr3_aa: CASSLFSGSFRANVLTF; cdr3_nt: TGTGCCAGCAGCTTGTTCTCAGGATCTTTTAGGGCCAACGTCCTGACTTTC; v_call: TRBV5-5; clone_size: NA; d_call: NA; j_call: TRBJ2-6
cdr3_aa: CASSLSRSQPQHF; cdr3_nt: TGTGCCAGCAGTTTATCGAGGTCTCAGCCCCAGCATTTT; v_call: TRBV27; clone_size: once; d_call: NA; j_call: TRBJ1-5
cdr3_aa: CASSQDSGGWVEQFF; cdr3_nt: TGTGCCAGCAGCCAAGATAGCGGGGGGTGGGTTGAGCAGTTCTTC; v_call: TRBV3-1/TRBV3-2; clone_size: once; d_call: TRBD2; j_call: TRBJ2-1
cdr3_aa: CASSFAHQGMDYGYTF; cdr3_nt: TGTGCCAGCAGCTTTGCGCATCAGGGTATGGACTATGGCTACACCTTC; v_call: TRBV12-1; clone_size: NA; d_call: NA; j_call: TRBJ1-2